Following are 20 T cell receptor beta chains from one sample sequenced in a study of cytomegalovirus exposure and HLA in healthy donors. Primers included in the PCR were 60 Vbeta and 13 Jbeta primers. Repertoires were generated with immunoSEQ multiplex PCR, while TCRdb's copy carries only in-frame clones and drops some. This sample has about 110,000 clones, with just under 75% found just once. The sequencing input was PBMCs. These receptors were taken from a man aged 50 to 59 in good health and CMV-seropositive.

This rearrangement joins TRBV30 to TRBJ2-1; 9 nucleotides align to TRBD2. CDR1 and CDR2 (germline): GTSNPN, SVGIG (reference sequence). Trimming at V came to 5 bases and at J to 4 bases, leaving 9 bases not matched to a gene. This CDR3 has 15 amino acids. Here the CDR3 reads CAWCPSGTLYNEQFF. The CDR3 DNA sequence: TGTGCCTGGTGCCCTAGCGGGACCTTATACAATGAGCAGTTCTTC.

CDR3 region: CAWSVRGWAYYGYTF. CDR3 nucleotides: TGTGCCTGGAGTGTAAGGGGCTGGGCGTACTATGGCTACACCTTC. The chain has TRBV30 and TRBJ1-2, with a tentative D call TRBD1 (5 bases). V was cut by 0 bases and J by 3 bases, with 14 bases left in between. From germline, CDR1 is GTSNPN and CDR2 SVGIG (reference sequence). This CDR3 is 15 amino acids long.

The chain joins TRBV6-1 to TRBJ2-7; 7 bases are shared with TRBD1. From germline, CDR1 is MNHNS and CDR2 SASEGT. This CDR3 comprises 13 residues. J gave up 1 base and V 7 bases, and 4 bases lay outside the gene matches. The CDR3 DNA is TGTGCCAGCACCCGGACAGGATCCTACGAGCAGTACTTC. Its protein is CASTRTGSYEQYF.

The chain couples TRBV14 to TRBJ2-7; D is ambiguous. The CDR3 runs to 12 residues. V shed 1 base and J shed 3 bases, with 4 bases lying between them. Germline V gene lookup returns CDR1 SGHDN and CDR2 FVKESK. In DNA form, the CDR3 reads TGTGCCAGCAGCCAAGTAGACTACGAGCAGTACTTC. This sequence encodes CASSQVDYEQYF.

V usage is TRBV18 and J usage is TRBJ1-2, with D hard to call. Trimming cost V 2 bases and J 4 bases, with 11 bases left between them. Germline V CDR1 and CDR2: KGHSH, LQKENI. The CDR3 length is 14 residues. The CDR3 spells CASSPDGEGYGYTF. CDR3 coding DNA: TGTGCCAGCTCACCAGACGGAGAGGGCTATGGCTACACCTTC.

This clone was detected once. The rearrangement joins TRBV27 to TRBJ1-1, with D possibly matching TRBD1 (6 bases). V gave up 6 bases and J gave up 0 bases, with 11 bases separating them. Germline V gene data show CDR1 as MNHEY and CDR2 as SMNVEV (reference sequence). The CDR3 length is 14 residues. Here the CDR3 reads CASSPRTVNTEAFF. CDR3 nucleotides: TGTGCCAGCAGCCCCCGGACAGTGAACACTGAAGCTTTCTTT.

The rearrangement links TRBV7-8 to TRBJ1-4; D is perhaps TRBD1 (5 bases). From germline, CDR1 is SGHVS and CDR2 FQNEAQ. The CDR3 consists of 14 residues. Trimming took off 5 bases at V and 8 bases at J, with 15 bases between the two ends. The DNA for the CDR3 is TGTGCCAGCAGCCTCGGACACTGGGGAGAAAAACTGTTTTTT. This sequence encodes CASSLGHWGEKLFF.

V usage is TRBV30 and J usage is TRBJ2-7, with 9 bases fitting TRBD2. This CDR3 is 18 amino acids long. V gave up 3 bases and J gave up 3 bases; unmatched junction bases: 18. Germline V lookup: CDR1 GTSNPN, CDR2 SVGIG (reference sequence). In DNA form, the CDR3 reads TGTGCCTGGAGCCGAGCCCCATCTTGGACTAGCGAAATCTACGAGCAGTACTTC. Residues: CAWSRAPSWTSEIYEQYF. Filled out from reference TRBV30 and TRBJ2-7, the complete variable domain reads SQTIHQWPATLVQPVGSPLSLECTVEGTSNPNLYWYRQAAGRGLQLLFYSVGIGQISSEVPQNLSASRPQDRQFILSSKKLLLSDSGFYLCAWSRAPSWTSEIYEQYFGPGTRLTVT.

The sample holds a few counts of this clone. This rearrangement joins TRBV6-4 to TRBJ1-2; TRBD1 is a possible D gene (6 bases). Germline CDR1 and CDR2: MRHNA and SNTAGT. V was shortened by 0 bases and J by 8 bases, with 16 bases between the two germline ends. CDR3 length equals 15 residues. The CDR3 protein is CASSDSRAGGRGYTF. The CDR3, as DNA: TGTGCCAGCAGTGACTCGAGGGCCGGGGGGCGAGGCTACACCTTC.

This rearrangement joins TRBV5-1 to TRBJ2-5; D is ambiguous. V dropped 1 base and J dropped 4 bases, with 5 bases sitting between them. Germline lookup yields CDR1 SGHRS and CDR2 YFSETQ. This CDR3 is built from 12 residues. DNA for the CDR3: TGCGCCAGCAGCTTGAGAGGAGAGACCCAGTACTTC. It translates to CASSLRGETQYF.

The J gene is TRBJ2-1, the V gene TRBV6-6, with TRBD1 as a possible D gene (7 bases). The CDR3 length is 16 residues. CDR1 is MNHNY and CDR2 is SVGAGI in the germline V gene (reference sequence). Trimming took off 4 bases at V and 0 bases at J, with 13 bases between the two ends. CDR3 in amino acids: CASSSGGLSSYNEQFF. In DNA form, the CDR3 reads TGTGCCAGCAGTTCAGGGGGGCTAAGCTCCTACAATGAGCAGTTCTTC.

This clone was picked up a small number of times. The CDR3 DNA reads TGTGCCAGCAGCCAAGATACTAGCGGGGGGACCTACGAGCAGTACTTC. Protein: CASSQDTSGGTYEQYF. The chain recombines TRBV4-2 with TRBJ2-7; the match to TRBD2 covers 12 bases. The V segment lost 0 bases and the J segment 2 bases; nucleotides outside the gene matches: 2. CDR1 is LGHNA, CDR2 YNFKEQ, per germline. The CDR3 has 16 amino acids.

The rearrangement joins TRBV11-2 to TRBJ2-5, with 8 bases identical to TRBD2. J lost 6 bases, V lost 0 bases, and 9 bases had no gene match. There are 16 residues in the CDR3. Germline CDR1 SGHAT, CDR2 FQNNGV. CDR3 sequence: CASSLDRSGSVKTQYF. The CDR3 coding sequence is TGTGCCAGCAGCTTAGATCGGAGCGGGAGCGTGAAGACCCAGTACTTC.

The chain combines TRBV7-9 with TRBJ2-1, with TRBD2 identical over 10 bases. The length of the CDR3 is 17 residues. Germline V gives CDR1 SEHNR, CDR2 FQNEAQ (reference sequence). Trimming at V came to 3 bases and at J to 3 bases, leaving 8 bases not matched to a gene. The CDR3 DNA sequence: TGTGCCAGCAGCTTTCAGCGGGAGGGCCTTATCTACAATGAGCAGTTCTTC. Encoded protein: CASSFQREGLIYNEQFF.

The rearrangement uses TRBV5-1 and TRBJ2-5; 8 bases agree with TRBD2. The V gene end was trimmed by 5 bases and the J gene end by 1 base; junction bases not matched to a gene: 4. This CDR3 spans 14 amino acids. Germline CDR1 and CDR2: SGHRS and YFSETQ. The CDR3 DNA is TGCGCCAGCAGTAGTAGCGGGGCCCAAGAGACCCAGTACTTC. Translation: CASSSSGAQETQYF.

This rearrangement joins TRBV4-1 to TRBJ2-2, with D tentatively TRBD1 (6 bases). Germline assignment: CDR1 MGHRA and CDR2 YSYEKL. V dropped 1 base and J dropped 6 bases, with 15 bases sitting between them. CDR3 length: 16 amino acids. Here the CDR3 DNA reads TGCGCCAGCAGCCAAGTGGGGGCCCTGAGGTCCGGGGAGCTGTTTTTT. Translation: CASSQVGALRSGELFF.

Here the CDR3 reads CASTLRTSGRADTQYF. CDR3 in DNA: TGTGCCAGCACCCTGCGGACTAGCGGGAGGGCGGATACGCAGTATTTT. The chain employs TRBV6-6 and TRBJ2-3; 15 positions match TRBD2. The germline gives CDR1 MNHNY, CDR2 SVGAGI (reference sequence). This CDR3 region has 16 residues. V shed 7 bases, J shed 6 bases, and the junction held 8 bases outside the gene matches.

This clone occurred a few times. The V gene is TRBV28, the J gene TRBJ1-1; D might be TRBD1 (6 bases). Deletions cut 1 base from V and 3 bases from J, with 9 bases between. This CDR3 contains 14 residues. Germline values: CDR1 MDHEN, CDR2 SYDVKM. The CDR3 loop reads CASSLLGGYTEAFF. CDR3 DNA: TGTGCCAGCAGTTTATTAGGGGGATACACTGAAGCTTTCTTT. The full variable domain, completed using reference TRBV28 and TRBJ1-1, is DVKVTQSSRYLVKRTGEKVFLECVQDMDHENMFWYRQDPGLGLRLIYFSYDVKMKEKGDIPEGYSVSREKKERFSLILESASTNQTSMYLCASSLLGGYTEAFFGQGTRLTVV.

The gene calls are TRBV5-1 and TRBJ2-1; D possibly corresponds to TRBD1 (6 bases). The CDR3 has 15 amino acids. Germline V lookup: CDR1 SGHRS, CDR2 YFSETQ. Deletions cut 1 base from V and 2 bases from J, with 10 bases between. CDR3 protein: CASSLKRGTYNEQFF. The CDR3 DNA reads as TGCGCCAGCAGCTTGAAAAGGGGGACCTACAATGAGCAGTTCTTC.

V usage is TRBV18 and J usage is TRBJ2-1; 10 bases match TRBD2. Per germline, CDR1 KGHSH and CDR2 LQKENI. There are 19 residues in the CDR3. The ends lost 3 bases at V and 9 bases at J; junction bases unmatched: 20. The CDR3: CASSPAAAGGPPINSEQFF. As DNA, the CDR3 is TGTGCCAGCTCACCCGCAGCAGCGGGAGGGCCACCCATCAACAGTGAGCAGTTCTTC.